A selection of T cell receptor beta chains follows, all from one sample in a study of T-cell reconstitution after alpha-beta-depleted transplantation in children. TCRdb re-called the PCR reads with MiXCR, one entry per CDR3 protein. The repertoire holds around 120,000 distinct CDR3 sequences, with roughly 24% as singletons. This specimen consisted of PBMCs, mostly from graft donor cells, obtained 180 days after TCRalphabeta/CD19-depleted stem cell transplant. These TCRs come from a male patient aged 2-15 years who had a stem cell transplant for chronic granulomatous disease, so the T cells may come from the graft donor. Both conserved end residues are part of each CDR3. D genes are given only for firm matches. Part of the rows lack a size; the others show once, few, many or a class for expanded clones.

>many|TRBV13|TRBJ1-1|.
CASSLAPNTEAFF
TGTGCCAGCAGCTTAGCGCCGAACACTGAAGCTTTCTTT
>many|TRBV30|TRBJ1-3|.
CAWIPSRIPGHSGNTIYF
TGTGCCTGGATACCCTCCCGCATCCCGGGACACTCTGGAAACACCATATATTTT
>few|TRBV29-1|TRBJ2-1|TRBD2
CSVEDLAGGPNEQFF
TGCAGCGTTGAAGATCTAGCGGGAGGGCCAAATGAGCAGTTCTTC
>.|TRBV5-1|TRBJ1-1|.
CASSSRELMNTEAFF
TGCGCCAGCAGCTCCAGGGAGCTTATGAACACTGAAGCTTTCTTT
>few|TRBV6-1|TRBJ2-5|TRBD2
CASSAPTSGETQYF
TGTGCCAGCAGTGCCCCGACTAGCGGTGAGACCCAGTACTTC
>.|TRBV7-2|TRBJ2-3|.
CASSSDYTQYF
TGTGCCAGCAGCTCGGATTATACGCAGTATTTT
>many|TRBV12-3/TRBV12-4|TRBJ2-1|.
CASALRDSSYNEQFF
TGTGCCAGTGCTTTGCGGGACTCCTCCTACAATGAGCAGTTCTTC
>many|TRBV5-1|TRBJ2-1|.
CASSQTNEQFF
TGCGCCAGCAGCCAAACGAATGAGCAGTTCTTC
>many|TRBV29-1|TRBJ2-1|.
CSQRVYNEQFF
TGCAGCCAGCGAGTCTACAATGAGCAGTTCTTC
>.|TRBV11-2|TRBJ2-1|.
CASSHKRRSASYNEQFF
TGTGCCAGCAGCCACAAGCGTCGAAGCGCTTCCTACAATGAGCAGTTCTTC
>few|TRBV6-5|TRBJ2-7|TRBD1
CASSYQGQGIYEQYF
TGTGCCAGCAGTTACCAGGGACAGGGGATCTACGAGCAGTACTTC
>few|TRBV6-5|TRBJ2-7|TRBD1
CASSSPSGTDYEQYF
TGTGCCAGCAGTTCACCTTCCGGGACAGACTACGAGCAGTACTTC
>many|TRBV5-1|TRBJ1-5|.
CASSLGTPGQPQHF
TGCGCCAGCAGCTTGGGCACACCCGGCCAGCCCCAGCATTTT
>.|TRBV27|TRBJ2-7|.
CASSSRPAYEQYF
TGTGCCAGCAGTTCAAGACCCGCCTACGAGCAGTACTTC
>.|TRBV20-1|TRBJ2-1|.
CSAPRSSYNEQFF
TGCAGTGCTCCCAGGAGCTCCTACAATGAGCAGTTCTTC
>many|TRBV15|TRBJ2-5|TRBD1
CATSRDFRLGGPYQETQYF
TGTGCCACCAGCAGAGATTTCCGCTTAGGGGGCCCCTACCAAGAGACCCAGTACTTC
>.|TRBV12-3/TRBV12-4|TRBJ2-1|.
CASSLTAVHEQFF
TGTGCCAGCAGTTTAACAGCGGTGCATGAGCAGTTCTTC
>many|TRBV7-6|TRBJ1-3|TRBD1
CASSAVQGARGNTIYF
TGTGCCAGCAGCGCTGTACAGGGGGCGCGGGGAAACACCATATATTTT
>.|TRBV27|TRBJ1-2|.
CASSLIGVDGRENGYTF
TGTGCCAGCAGTCTAATCGGTGTTGATGGCAGGGAGAACGGCTACACCTTC
>many|TRBV20-1|TRBJ2-7|TRBD1
CSARDGTAVSYEQYF
TGCAGTGCTAGAGATGGGACAGCTGTCTCCTACGAGCAGTACTTC
>once|TRBV6-5|TRBJ2-7|.
CASQGRSYEQYF
TGTGCCAGCCAAGGGCGAAGCTACGAGCAGTACTTC
>few|TRBV29-1|TRBJ1-4|TRBD1
CSVRVGQGMKKLFF
TGCAGCGTTCGGGTGGGACAGGGGATGAAAAAACTGTTTTTT
>many|TRBV20-1|TRBJ1-4|.
CSALRSSGNEKLFF
TGCAGTGCCCTCCGGTCTTCGGGTAATGAAAAACTGTTTTTT
>many|TRBV5-5|TRBJ1-1|TRBD1
CASSPNLGTGPQAFF
TGTGCCAGCAGCCCCAATCTAGGGACAGGGCCTCAAGCTTTCTTT
>few|TRBV20-1|TRBJ2-7|TRBD1
CSARDRGGNYEQYF
TGCAGTGCGCGGGACAGGGGAGGCAACTACGAGCAGTACTTC
>many|TRBV12-3/TRBV12-4|TRBJ2-5|TRBD2
CASIWTSRMETQYF
TGTGCCAGCATTTGGACTAGCCGGATGGAGACCCAGTACTTC
>.|TRBV5-1|TRBJ2-4|.
CASSLTLAKNIQYF
TGCGCCAGCAGCTTGACGCTAGCCAAAAACATTCAGTACTTC
>many|TRBV12-3/TRBV12-4|TRBJ2-1|.
CASSPGQVAGNEQFF
TGTGCCAGCAGTCCCGGACAGGTGGCGGGGAATGAGCAGTTCTTC
>few|TRBV20-1|TRBJ2-7|TRBD1
CSAEQGSGYEQYF
TGCAGTGCAGAACAGGGGTCCGGGTACGAGCAGTACTTC
>many|TRBV7-3|TRBJ2-2|.
CASSSRPTGELFF
TGTGCCAGCAGCTCCAGACCCACCGGGGAGCTGTTTTTT
>.|TRBV7-9|TRBJ2-3|.
CASSQRALGDTQYF
TGTGCCAGCAGCCAGAGGGCTTTGGGAGATACGCAGTATTTT
>many|TRBV28|TRBJ2-1|.
CASTVGSGPYNEQFF
TGTGCCAGCACCGTTGGCAGCGGTCCGTACAATGAGCAGTTCTTC
>once|TRBV6-5|TRBJ1-6|.
CASSYFSPGEPAPLHF
TGTGCCAGCAGTTATTTCAGTCCGGGGGAACCGGCACCCCTCCACTTT
>many|TRBV7-6|TRBJ2-2|TRBD2
CASRPRLAGVPGGTGELFF
TGTGCCAGCAGACCCAGACTAGCGGGAGTCCCCGGTGGCACCGGGGAGCTGTTTTTT
>few|TRBV12-3/TRBV12-4|TRBJ1-4|.
CASSFVPGTNEKLFF
TGTGCCAGCAGTTTCGTCCCGGGAACTAATGAAAAACTGTTTTTT
>many|TRBV29-1|TRBJ2-5|.
CSVELGQETQYF
TGCAGCGTTGAACTGGGACAAGAGACCCAGTACTTC
>many|TRBV30|TRBJ1-5|.
CAWSWAVGNQPQHF
TGTGCCTGGAGTTGGGCGGTAGGAAATCAGCCCCAGCATTTT
>many|TRBV20-1|TRBJ2-7|.
CSASPGVLEQYF
TGCAGTGCTTCCCCAGGAGTACTCGAGCAGTACTTC
>few|TRBV10-3|TRBJ2-1|.
CAISESGTAPYNEQFF
TGTGCCATCAGTGAGTCCGGGACCGCTCCCTACAATGAGCAGTTCTTC
>many|TRBV7-9|TRBJ2-5|TRBD2
CASSPEGLEVETQYF
TGTGCCAGCAGCCCCGAGGGACTAGAGGTGGAGACCCAGTACTTC
>.|TRBV6-1|TRBJ2-5|.
CASSVLQGTQYF
TGTGCCAGCAGTGTCCTACAAGGGACCCAGTACTTC
>.|TRBV7-2|TRBJ2-7|TRBD2
CASSPSGSLVYEQYF
TGTGCCAGCAGCCCTAGCGGGAGTCTCGTGTACGAGCAGTACTTC
>few|TRBV12-3/TRBV12-4|TRBJ2-1|.
CASSLVIGGRSYNEQFF
TGTGCCAGCAGCCTCGTTATTGGGGGTCGCTCCTACAATGAGCAGTTCTTC
>many|TRBV5-1|TRBJ1-2|.
CASSPPLGGINYGYTF
TGCGCCAGCAGCCCCCCCCTAGGGGGGATCAACTATGGCTACACCTTC
>many|TRBV6-5|TRBJ2-7|TRBD2
CASSYSRTSGRREQYF
TGTGCCAGCAGTTACTCTCGGACTAGCGGGAGGAGGGAGCAGTACTTC
>many|TRBV27|TRBJ1-5|TRBD1
CASSPRQGWGNQPQHF
TGTGCCAGCAGTCCACGACAGGGTTGGGGCAATCAGCCCCAGCATTTT
>many|TRBV27|TRBJ2-1|.
CASSLGGLYNEQFF
TGTGCCAGCAGTTTAGGGGGGTTGTACAATGAGCAGTTCTTC
>many|TRBV3-1|TRBJ2-6|TRBD1
CASSPNWAGGAISGANVLTF
TGTGCCAGCAGCCCCAATTGGGCAGGGGGCGCAATCTCTGGGGCCAACGTCCTGACTTTC
>once|TRBV2|TRBJ1-1|TRBD1
CAICSRSGQGRDLNTEAFF
TGTGCCATCTGCTCGCGATCAGGACAGGGGCGAGACCTGAACACTGAAGCTTTCTTT
>many|TRBV6-1|TRBJ2-1|.
CASTRGRAYNEQFF
TGTGCCAGCACCAGGGGGAGGGCCTACAATGAGCAGTTCTTC
>.|TRBV7-2|TRBJ2-3|TRBD1
CASSLDRFSSTDTQYF
TGTGCCAGCAGCTTGGACAGGTTTTCTAGCACAGATACGCAGTATTTT